This TCR beta chain was sequenced for a study of T cells after yellow fever vaccination. Overall study context: Each low-cell-number fraction was prepared by means of SMART-Seq v4 Ultra Low Input.

MiXCR, applied by TCRdb to the 5' RACE reads, yields one record per CDR3 protein. The repertoire consists of 300,000 to 400,000 distinct CDR3 sequences, with almost 4% occurring once and the leading ten covering approximately 24%. This clonotype has more than one count but fewer than ten. This material consisted of PBMCs, taken 5 days after the yellow fever booster vaccination. The sequence was obtained from a man aged 18 to 29 who received the YFV17D yellow fever vaccine.

The CDR3 protein is CASSYSIQGGNEQFF. CDR3 coding DNA: TGTGCCAGCAGTTACTCGATACAGGGTGGCAATGAGCAGTTCTTC. The rearrangement joins TRBV6-5 to TRBJ2-1; D might be TRBD1 (6 bases). V was pared by 0 bases and J by 6 bases, with 12 bases between. The germline gives CDR1 MNHEY, CDR2 SVGAGI. The CDR3 sequence is 15 residues long.